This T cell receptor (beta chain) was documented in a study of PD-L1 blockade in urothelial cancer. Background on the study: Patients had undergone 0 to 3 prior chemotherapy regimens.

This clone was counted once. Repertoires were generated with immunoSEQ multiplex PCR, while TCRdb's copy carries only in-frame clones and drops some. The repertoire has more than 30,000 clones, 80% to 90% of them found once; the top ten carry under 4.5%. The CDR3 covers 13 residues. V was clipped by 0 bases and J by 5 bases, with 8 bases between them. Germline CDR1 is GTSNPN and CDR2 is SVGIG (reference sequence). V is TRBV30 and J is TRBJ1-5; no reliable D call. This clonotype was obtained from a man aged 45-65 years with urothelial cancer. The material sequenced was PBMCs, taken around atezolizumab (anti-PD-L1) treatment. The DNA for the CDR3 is TGTGCCTGGAGTGTACTGGGAGATCAGCCCCAGCATTTT. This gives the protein CAWSVLGDQPQHF. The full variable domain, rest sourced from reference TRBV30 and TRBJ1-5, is SQTIHQWPATLVQPVGSPLSLECTVEGTSNPNLYWYRQAAGRGLQLLFYSVGIGQISSEVPQNLSASRPQDRQFILSSKKLLLSDSGFYLCAWSVLGDQPQHFGDGTRLSIL.